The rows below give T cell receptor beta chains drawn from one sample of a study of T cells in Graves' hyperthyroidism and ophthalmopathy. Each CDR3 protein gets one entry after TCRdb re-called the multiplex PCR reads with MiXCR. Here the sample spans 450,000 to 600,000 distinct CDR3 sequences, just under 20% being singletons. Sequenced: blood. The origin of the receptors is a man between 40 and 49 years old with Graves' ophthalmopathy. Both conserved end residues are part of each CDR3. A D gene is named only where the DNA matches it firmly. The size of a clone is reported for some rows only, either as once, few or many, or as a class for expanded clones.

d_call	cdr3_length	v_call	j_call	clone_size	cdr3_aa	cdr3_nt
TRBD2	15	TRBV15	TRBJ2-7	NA	CATSRDSGDSYEQYF	TGTGCCACCAGCAGAGATAGCGGGGACTCATACGAGCAGTACTTC
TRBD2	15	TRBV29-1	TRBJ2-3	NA	CSVSGLAGGTDTQYF	TGCAGCGTCTCAGGACTAGCGGGAGGCACAGATACGCAGTATTTT
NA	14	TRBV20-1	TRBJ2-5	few	CSALVVIHEETQYF	TGCAGTGCCCTCGTTGTGATACATGAGGAGACCCAGTACTTC
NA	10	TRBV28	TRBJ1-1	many	CATENTEAFF	TGTGCCACAGAGAACACTGAAGCTTTCTTT
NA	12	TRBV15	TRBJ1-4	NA	CATSREHEKLFF	TGTGCCACCAGCAGAGAGCATGAAAAACTGTTTTTT
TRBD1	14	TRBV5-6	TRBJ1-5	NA	CASSLRQGATAQHF	TGTGCCAGCAGCCTTAGACAGGGGGCAACTGCCCAGCATTTT
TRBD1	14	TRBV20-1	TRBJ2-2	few	CSALTTGGGGELFF	TGCAGTGCTTTGACGACAGGGGGAGGCGGGGAGCTGTTTTTT
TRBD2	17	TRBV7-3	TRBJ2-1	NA	CASSEAPRTSAYNEQFF	TGTGCCAGCAGCGAAGCCCCCAGGACTAGCGCATACAATGAGCAGTTCTTC
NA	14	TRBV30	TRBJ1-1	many	CAWSVRGRGTEAFF	TGTGCCTGGAGTGTTCGGGGGCGCGGAACTGAAGCTTTCTTT
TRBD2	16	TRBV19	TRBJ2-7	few	CASSIGSGGTPYEQYF	TGTGCCAGTAGTATCGGAAGCGGGGGTACGCCCTACGAGCAGTACTTC
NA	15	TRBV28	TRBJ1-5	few	CASSFRTRGKQPQHF	TGTGCCAGCAGTTTTAGGACAAGGGGCAAGCAGCCCCAGCATTTT
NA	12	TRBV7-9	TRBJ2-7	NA	CASSTGTREQYF	TGTGCCAGCAGTACCGGGACGAGGGAGCAGTACTTC
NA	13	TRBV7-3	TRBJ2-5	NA	CASSREPEETQYF	TGTGCCAGCAGCCGGGAACCGGAAGAGACCCAGTACTTC
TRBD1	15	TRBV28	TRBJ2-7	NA	CASSLSGQEAGEQYF	TGTGCCAGCAGTTTGTCTGGACAGGAGGCGGGCGAGCAGTACTTC
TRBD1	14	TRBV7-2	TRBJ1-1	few	CASSTDRGHTEAFF	TGTGCCAGCAGCACGGACAGGGGGCACACTGAAGCTTTCTTT